This T cell receptor (beta chain) comes out of a study of T cell repertoires in cytomegalovirus infection. Study-wide context: Both a matching HLA type and CMV infection were indicated by public TCR beta signatures.

Germline CDR1 is SGHVS and CDR2 is FNYEAQ. Deletions cut 5 bases from V and 10 bases from J, with 12 bases between. The CDR3 has 12 amino acids. Overall study results and limits: Predominance within the ex vivo response was attributable to HLA-C-restricted CMV-specific TCR beta clonotypes.

TCRdb fed the reads into MiXCR, producing one record per CDR3 protein. Seen here are 750,000 to 900,000 distinct CDR3 sequences, about 28% observed once, and the top ten hold 10% to 15%. This clonotype was seen ten or more times. Its target is not known. The input for sequencing was cultured CD8+ T cells from PBMCs, taken from culture after CMV antigen stimulation. The gene calls are TRBV7-6 and TRBJ2-1; perhaps TRBD1 as D (5 bases). The sequence was collected from a human donor in good health (CMV status not recorded). Some clones in this sample may be carry-over from other donors' samples. The CDR3 region has the DNA TGTGCCAGCAGCGCTTCAGGGAAGGAGCAGTTCTTC. As protein: CASSASGKEQFF.